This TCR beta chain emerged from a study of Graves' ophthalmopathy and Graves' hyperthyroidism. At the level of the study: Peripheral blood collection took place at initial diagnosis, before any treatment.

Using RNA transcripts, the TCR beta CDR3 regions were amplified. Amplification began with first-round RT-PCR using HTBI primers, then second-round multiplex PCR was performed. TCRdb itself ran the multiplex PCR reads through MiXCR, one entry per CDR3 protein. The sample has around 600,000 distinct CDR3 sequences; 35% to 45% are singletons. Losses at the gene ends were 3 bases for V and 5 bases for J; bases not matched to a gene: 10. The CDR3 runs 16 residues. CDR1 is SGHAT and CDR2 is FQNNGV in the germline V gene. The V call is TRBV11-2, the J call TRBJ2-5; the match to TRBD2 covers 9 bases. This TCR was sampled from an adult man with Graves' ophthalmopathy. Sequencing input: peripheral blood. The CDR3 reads CASSLGAAGGGETQYF. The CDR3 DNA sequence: TGTGCCAGCAGCTTGGGGGCAGCGGGGGGAGGGGAGACCCAGTACTTC.